This TCR beta chain stems from a study of cytomegalovirus exposure and HLA in healthy donors. V was cut by 3 bases and J by 4 bases, with 14 bases left in between. The CDR3 totals 15 residues. Germline V gene data show CDR1 as LGHNA and CDR2 as YSLEER. PCR employed 60 Vbeta and 13 Jbeta primers. The table came from immunoSEQ multiplex PCR; TCRdb's copy has only in-frame clones and leaves some out. In the table there are around 150,000 clones, 76% of which are singletons. The rearrangement links TRBV4-3 to TRBJ2-3, with D hard to call. The source of this sequence is a man in his forties in good health and CMV-seronegative. The source material was PBMCs. The CDR3 loop reads CASSQQVSRADTQYF. CDR3 DNA sequence: TGCGCCAGCAGCCAGCAAGTATCTCGGGCAGATACGCAGTATTTT.